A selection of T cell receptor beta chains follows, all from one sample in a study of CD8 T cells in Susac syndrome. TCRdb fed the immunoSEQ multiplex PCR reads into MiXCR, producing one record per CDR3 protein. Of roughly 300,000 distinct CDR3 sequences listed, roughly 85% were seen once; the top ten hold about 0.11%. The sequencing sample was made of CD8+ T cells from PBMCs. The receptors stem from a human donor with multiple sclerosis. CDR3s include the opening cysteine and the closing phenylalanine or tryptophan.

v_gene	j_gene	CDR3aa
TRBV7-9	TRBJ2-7	CASRPGQGSEQYF
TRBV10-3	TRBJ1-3	CAISEFRGGNTIYF
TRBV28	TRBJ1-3	CASSSPTGNSGNTIYF
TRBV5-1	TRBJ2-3	CASSSRLAGADTQYF
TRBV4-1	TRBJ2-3	CASSQGTQSTDTQYF
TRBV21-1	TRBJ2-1	CASSAQSFQEFNEQFF
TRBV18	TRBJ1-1	CASSPRPRNTEAFF
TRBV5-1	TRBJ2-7	CASSLRAGVSYEQYF
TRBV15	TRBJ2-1	CATSRDRAGGAYNEQFF
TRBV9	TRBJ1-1	CASRNPSTEAFF
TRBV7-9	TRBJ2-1	CASSFLGGTSGNEQFF
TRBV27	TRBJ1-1	CASSYSSETEAFF
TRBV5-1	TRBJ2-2	CASSPRVTGELFF
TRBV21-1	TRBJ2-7	CASKNNEQYF
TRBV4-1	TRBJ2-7	CASSQDGGTQYF
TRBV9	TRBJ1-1	CASSVGKGGGRTEAFF
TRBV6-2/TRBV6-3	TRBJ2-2	CASSFPGGELFF
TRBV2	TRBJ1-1	CATDGEGTEAFF
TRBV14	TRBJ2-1	CASSKPGLAGVGSYNEQFF
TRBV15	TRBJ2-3	CATSRLATSTDTQYF
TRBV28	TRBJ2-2	CASQGINGTSFGELFF
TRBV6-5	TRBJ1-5	CASSYGRGRSNQPQHF